This T cell receptor beta chain was sequenced in a study of PD-1 blockade in classical Hodgkin lymphoma. Overall study findings and caveats: Complete responders' diversity at baseline resembled that of newly diagnosed patients.

Using immunoSEQ multiplex PCR, the repertoire was profiled, and TCRdb retains in-frame clones only, with some absent. The sample comprises 35,000 to 50,000 clones, around 74% of which are singletons, and about 2.7% rests with the top ten. On this clone: Its target is unknown.

This CDR3 has 16 amino acids. Trimming cost V 5 bases and J 3 bases; bases outside gene matches: 11. The germline gives CDR1 SEHNR, CDR2 FQNEAQ (reference sequence). Time point of the sample: cycle 4 day 1 (C4D1), after more than five weeks of nivolumab. In every patient, relapse followed autologous stem cell transplantation, while exposure to brentuximab vedotin differed. Patients' outcomes at their best amounted to complete response, partial response or progressive disease. This sequence was found in a human donor with classical Hodgkin lymphoma. The specimen was peripheral blood mononuclear cells (PBMCs), collected before the fourth cycle of nivolumab. The chain carries TRBV7-9 and TRBJ2-7, with TRBD1 matching over 9 bases. CDR3 sequence reads: CASSPRTGQGDYEQYF. DNA for the CDR3: TGTGCCAGCAGCCCTCGAACGGGACAGGGAGACTACGAGCAGTACTTC.